The rows below give T cell receptor beta chains drawn from one sample of a study of T-cell memory formation after mild COVID-19. TCRdb itself ran the 5' RACE reads through MiXCR, one entry per CDR3 protein. The repertoire holds fewer than 95,000 distinct CDR3 sequences, 10% to 15% seen once, with about 27% in the top ten. The specimen sequenced was PBMCs or a T cell subset sorted from them (not recorded which). The receptors were sampled from an adult woman who had mild COVID-19 (a few samples of this study predate the infection). Cell type and time point are not known. Each CDR3 is given with its conserved first and last residue. D genes are given only for firm matches. Size tells how often a clone was seen (once, few, many) or the class of an expanded clone, and some rows leave it out.

abundance: few
j_gene: TRBJ2-1
v_gene: TRBV12-3/TRBV12-4
d_gene: TRBD1
CDR3nt: TGTGCCAGCAGTATGGGACAGGCCTACAATGAGCAGTTCTTC
CDR3aa: CASSMGQAYNEQFF

abundance: .
j_gene: TRBJ2-7
v_gene: TRBV7-8
d_gene: .
CDR3nt: TGTGCCAGCAGCCCAAACCTAGGCGACTACGAGCAGTACTTC
CDR3aa: CASSPNLGDYEQYF

abundance: few
j_gene: TRBJ2-3
v_gene: TRBV10-3
d_gene: TRBD2
CDR3nt: TGTGCCATCAGTGAAGCGGGGGTCCGAACTAGCACAGATACGCAGTATTTT
CDR3aa: CAISEAGVRTSTDTQYF

abundance: .
j_gene: TRBJ1-5
v_gene: TRBV6-1
d_gene: .
CDR3nt: TGTGCCATCGCGGACCCCGGGAAACCCAATCAGCCCCAGCATTTT
CDR3aa: CAIADPGKPNQPQHF

abundance: few
j_gene: TRBJ1-1
v_gene: TRBV12-3/TRBV12-4
d_gene: .
CDR3nt: TGTGCCAGCAGTTTACTAGGGTTTGGGAGGGTGGACACTGAAGCTTTCTTT
CDR3aa: CASSLLGFGRVDTEAFF

abundance: .
j_gene: TRBJ2-1
v_gene: TRBV29-1
d_gene: .
CDR3nt: TGCAGCGTTGTGTACGAGCCCCCCGTCGGGACCGGGCAGTTCTTC
CDR3aa: CSVVYEPPVGTGQFF

abundance: few
j_gene: TRBJ2-7
v_gene: TRBV20-1
d_gene: TRBD1
CDR3nt: TGCAGTGCCAAGCCGGGGACAGGACTAATCTACGAGCAGTACTTC
CDR3aa: CSAKPGTGLIYEQYF

abundance: many
j_gene: TRBJ2-2
v_gene: TRBV7-6
d_gene: TRBD1
CDR3nt: TGTGCCAGCAGCTTCCCCTTAGGGGGACAGGTAGCCGGGGAGCTGTTTTTT
CDR3aa: CASSFPLGGQVAGELFF

abundance: few
j_gene: TRBJ2-7
v_gene: TRBV30
d_gene: .
CDR3nt: TGTGCCTGGAGTTTGGGGGACGAGCAGTACTTC
CDR3aa: CAWSLGDEQYF

abundance: .
j_gene: TRBJ2-7
v_gene: TRBV5-4
d_gene: .
CDR3nt: TGTGCCAGCAGCTTCGGCGGGGCCTCCTACGAGCAGTACTTC
CDR3aa: CASSFGGASYEQYF

abundance: .
j_gene: TRBJ2-7
v_gene: TRBV27
d_gene: .
CDR3nt: TGTGCCAGCAGTTTAGCCAGGTCCTACGAGCAGTACTTC
CDR3aa: CASSLARSYEQYF

abundance: few
j_gene: TRBJ2-5
v_gene: TRBV12-3/TRBV12-4
d_gene: TRBD2
CDR3nt: TGTGCCAGCAGCGCGGGGGATGGAGAGACCCAGTACTTC
CDR3aa: CASSAGDGETQYF

abundance: many
j_gene: TRBJ2-5
v_gene: TRBV6-1
d_gene: .
CDR3nt: TGTGCCAGCACGGGGGAAATCCAAGAGACCCAGTACTTC
CDR3aa: CASTGEIQETQYF

abundance: few
j_gene: TRBJ2-1
v_gene: TRBV28
d_gene: TRBD2
CDR3nt: TGTGCCAGCAGTTTGCCTATAGCGGGGGAAGCGAGAAGGAGGTTGTACAATGAGCAGTTCTTC
CDR3aa: CASSLPIAGEARRRLYNEQFF

abundance: many
j_gene: TRBJ2-7
v_gene: TRBV7-2
d_gene: TRBD2
CDR3nt: TGTGCCAGCAGCTTAGGACTAGCGGGCTACGAGCAGTACTTC
CDR3aa: CASSLGLAGYEQYF

abundance: few
j_gene: TRBJ2-6
v_gene: TRBV7-9
d_gene: .
CDR3nt: TGTGCCAGCAGCTCAGATGCCCTCTCTGGGGCCAACGTCCTGACTTTC
CDR3aa: CASSSDALSGANVLTF

abundance: .
j_gene: TRBJ2-2
v_gene: TRBV7-8
d_gene: TRBD2
CDR3nt: TGTGCCAGCAGCTCGTTAGCGGGGGGGGACACCGGGGAGCTGTTTTTT
CDR3aa: CASSSLAGGDTGELFF

abundance: many
j_gene: TRBJ2-3
v_gene: TRBV7-6
d_gene: TRBD2
CDR3nt: TGTGCCAGCAGCCCCAGAGCGGGAGCTGGAGATACGCAGTATTTT
CDR3aa: CASSPRAGAGDTQYF

abundance: .
j_gene: TRBJ2-1
v_gene: TRBV19
d_gene: .
CDR3nt: TGTGCCACGTCAGGGTGGCCAAATGAGCAGTTCTTC
CDR3aa: CATSGWPNEQFF

abundance: few
j_gene: TRBJ2-5
v_gene: TRBV3-1
d_gene: TRBD1
CDR3nt: TGTGCCAGCAGCCCGACAGGGGGCGAGAAAGAGACCCAGTACTTC
CDR3aa: CASSPTGGEKETQYF

abundance: .
j_gene: TRBJ2-7
v_gene: TRBV14
d_gene: .
CDR3nt: TGTGCCAGCAGCCAGTTCGGGACATACTACGAGCAGTACTTC
CDR3aa: CASSQFGTYYEQYF

abundance: .
j_gene: TRBJ2-7
v_gene: TRBV21-1
d_gene: .
CDR3nt: TGTGCCAGCAACCCTTTCCCCTTATCTGGGGGCGAGCAGTACTTC
CDR3aa: CASNPFPLSGGEQYF

abundance: .
j_gene: TRBJ2-3
v_gene: TRBV9
d_gene: .
CDR3nt: TGTGCCAGCAGCCGTAGGATGGTAGACCATACGCAGTATTTT
CDR3aa: CASSRRMVDHTQYF

abundance: many
j_gene: TRBJ2-1
v_gene: TRBV6-5
d_gene: TRBD1
CDR3nt: TGTGCCAGCAGCCGGATGGGGGACAGTTACAATGAGCAGTTCTTC
CDR3aa: CASSRMGDSYNEQFF

abundance: few
j_gene: TRBJ2-1
v_gene: TRBV7-8
d_gene: TRBD1
CDR3nt: TGTGCCAGCAGCTTAGATATGGGACAGGGCGATGAGCAGTTCTTC
CDR3aa: CASSLDMGQGDEQFF

abundance: .
j_gene: TRBJ2-2
v_gene: TRBV23-1
d_gene: .
CDR3nt: TGCGCCAGCAGTCCAATAGGGGGAACCGGGGAGCTGTTTTTT
CDR3aa: CASSPIGGTGELFF

abundance: many
j_gene: TRBJ2-7
v_gene: TRBV5-6
d_gene: .
CDR3nt: TGTGCCAGCAGCTTGTGGGAGAGGGGCACCTACGAGCAGTACTTC
CDR3aa: CASSLWERGTYEQYF

abundance: .
j_gene: TRBJ2-1
v_gene: TRBV7-9
d_gene: TRBD2
CDR3nt: TGTGCCAGCAGCCCCATCACCCCGGGACTAGGCATCTACAATGAGCAGTTCTTC
CDR3aa: CASSPITPGLGIYNEQFF

abundance: few
j_gene: TRBJ2-4
v_gene: TRBV7-6
d_gene: TRBD2
CDR3nt: TGTGCCAGCAGCTTCCCTCTAGCGGGAGGAGGGGGGAACATTCAGTACTTC
CDR3aa: CASSFPLAGGGGNIQYF

abundance: .
j_gene: TRBJ2-1
v_gene: TRBV5-4
d_gene: .
CDR3nt: TGTGCCAGCAGCACATTCTCCGATGAGCAGTTCTTC
CDR3aa: CASSTFSDEQFF

abundance: .
j_gene: TRBJ2-5
v_gene: TRBV29-1
d_gene: .
CDR3nt: TGCAGCGTTGACTGGGACCCCGCCGAGACCCAGTACTTC
CDR3aa: CSVDWDPAETQYF

abundance: .
j_gene: TRBJ2-2
v_gene: TRBV20-1
d_gene: .
CDR3nt: TGCAGTGCACGGGGGCCCGACACCGGGGAGCTGTTTTTT
CDR3aa: CSARGPDTGELFF

abundance: few
j_gene: TRBJ2-5
v_gene: TRBV15
d_gene: .
CDR3nt: TGTGCCACCAGCCCCTGGGAAGGGGCGCAGGAGACCCAGTACTTC
CDR3aa: CATSPWEGAQETQYF

abundance: few
j_gene: TRBJ2-5
v_gene: TRBV9
d_gene: .
CDR3nt: TGTGCCAGCAGCCATCCTCGGCGGGGGCCCCAAGAGACCCAGTACTTC
CDR3aa: CASSHPRRGPQETQYF

abundance: .
j_gene: TRBJ2-7
v_gene: TRBV9
d_gene: TRBD2
CDR3nt: TGTGCCAGCAGCTCGAACCCAACGAATAGCGGGATAACCTACGAGCAGTACTTC
CDR3aa: CASSSNPTNSGITYEQYF

abundance: .
j_gene: TRBJ1-5
v_gene: TRBV6-2/TRBV6-3
d_gene: TRBD1
CDR3nt: TGTGCCAGCAGTGGACAGGGGTTCAATCAGCCCCAGCATTTT
CDR3aa: CASSGQGFNQPQHF

abundance: once
j_gene: TRBJ2-5
v_gene: TRBV19
d_gene: .
CDR3nt: TGTGCCAGTAGGGACCGGACTGGCGGAGAGACCCAGTACTTC
CDR3aa: CASRDRTGGETQYF

abundance: .
j_gene: TRBJ2-3
v_gene: TRBV6-1
d_gene: .
CDR3nt: TGTGCCAGTAAACATAATGGAATCACGAGTACAGATACGCAGTATTTT
CDR3aa: CASKHNGITSTDTQYF

abundance: few
j_gene: TRBJ2-1
v_gene: TRBV7-6
d_gene: .
CDR3nt: TGTGCCAGCAGCTTACCTCTCAATGAGCAGTTCTTC
CDR3aa: CASSLPLNEQFF

abundance: .
j_gene: TRBJ2-1
v_gene: TRBV10-3
d_gene: .
CDR3nt: TGTGCCATCAGTGAGTCGGGGGCCGGGACTCCTAACTTC
CDR3aa: CAISESGAGTPNF

abundance: .
j_gene: TRBJ1-5
v_gene: TRBV15
d_gene: .
CDR3nt: TGTGCCACCAGCAGAGTTTCCTTGGAGCAGCCCCAGCATTTT
CDR3aa: CATSRVSLEQPQHF

abundance: few
j_gene: TRBJ1-3
v_gene: TRBV12-3/TRBV12-4
d_gene: .
CDR3nt: TGTGCCAGCAGTCCGGGACACGTCTCTGGAAACACCATATATTTT
CDR3aa: CASSPGHVSGNTIYF

abundance: .
j_gene: TRBJ2-1
v_gene: TRBV5-1
d_gene: TRBD2
CDR3nt: TGCGCCAGCAGGGGGACCGGGACTAGCGGGTATGAGCAGTTCTTC
CDR3aa: CASRGTGTSGYEQFF

abundance: once
j_gene: TRBJ2-6
v_gene: TRBV2
d_gene: .
CDR3nt: TGTTCCAGCAGAGTTGACAGGTTCTCTGGGGCCAACGTCCTGACTTTC
CDR3aa: CSSRVDRFSGANVLTF

abundance: many
j_gene: TRBJ2-3
v_gene: TRBV7-6
d_gene: .
CDR3nt: TGTGCCAGCAGTAGTGGCACAGATACGCAGTATTTT
CDR3aa: CASSSGTDTQYF

abundance: .
j_gene: TRBJ1-1
v_gene: TRBV10-3
d_gene: .
CDR3nt: TGTGCCATCAGCGCCGGGTCAGAGAACACTGAAGCTTTCTTT
CDR3aa: CAISAGSENTEAFF

abundance: .
j_gene: TRBJ1-2
v_gene: TRBV7-2
d_gene: .
CDR3nt: TGTGCCAGCAGCTTAGTAGGGAGTGGGGGCTACACCTTC
CDR3aa: CASSLVGSGGYTF

abundance: .
j_gene: TRBJ2-4
v_gene: TRBV5-5
d_gene: .
CDR3nt: TGTGCCAGCAGCTTCGAAACTAGCCGGGTTAAAGATCTAGCCAAAAACATTCAGTACTTC
CDR3aa: CASSFETSRVKDLAKNIQYF

abundance: .
j_gene: TRBJ1-1
v_gene: TRBV6-6
d_gene: .
CDR3nt: TGTGCCAGCACGATACAGGGCCCCACTGAAGCTTTCTTT
CDR3aa: CASTIQGPTEAFF

abundance: many
j_gene: TRBJ2-1
v_gene: TRBV11-3
d_gene: .
CDR3nt: TGTGCCAGCAGCTTAGGACCCGAGGTAGCACCCTACAATGAGCAGTTCTTC
CDR3aa: CASSLGPEVAPYNEQFF

abundance: .
j_gene: TRBJ2-1
v_gene: TRBV7-3
d_gene: .
CDR3nt: TGTGCCAGCAGCTTTTTACTAGGTCAATCCTACAATGAGCAGTTCTTC
CDR3aa: CASSFLLGQSYNEQFF

abundance: few
j_gene: TRBJ2-3
v_gene: TRBV7-8
d_gene: .
CDR3nt: TGTGCCAGCAGCGCTAAAAGCACAGATACGCAGTATTTT
CDR3aa: CASSAKSTDTQYF

abundance: few
j_gene: TRBJ2-3
v_gene: TRBV7-2
d_gene: .
CDR3nt: TGTGCCAGCAGCCCGCAGCCAGGGGCGGATACGCAGTATTTT
CDR3aa: CASSPQPGADTQYF

abundance: .
j_gene: TRBJ2-6
v_gene: TRBV4-3
d_gene: .
CDR3nt: TGCGCCAGCAGCCAAGGGACTGGGAGCTCTGGGGCCAACGTCCTGACTTTC
CDR3aa: CASSQGTGSSGANVLTF

abundance: .
j_gene: TRBJ2-1
v_gene: TRBV7-6
d_gene: .
CDR3nt: TGTGCCAGCAGCTTCGAGGCAGGGGCCACCTACAATGAGCAGTTCTTC
CDR3aa: CASSFEAGATYNEQFF

abundance: many
j_gene: TRBJ2-7
v_gene: TRBV7-9
d_gene: .
CDR3nt: TGTGCCAGCAGTTTATGGGGCTACGAGCAGTACTTC
CDR3aa: CASSLWGYEQYF

abundance: few
j_gene: TRBJ1-1
v_gene: TRBV19
d_gene: TRBD1
CDR3nt: TGTGCCAGTGCCCCCGGGACAGGGGGCTGGACTGAAGCTTTCTTT
CDR3aa: CASAPGTGGWTEAFF

abundance: few
j_gene: TRBJ1-2
v_gene: TRBV12-3/TRBV12-4
d_gene: TRBD1
CDR3nt: TGTGCCAGCAGTGGGACAGGGGAAGGCTACACCTTC
CDR3aa: CASSGTGEGYTF

abundance: many
j_gene: TRBJ2-1
v_gene: TRBV7-9
d_gene: .
CDR3nt: TGTGCCAGCAGCCTTTCTCGGACTGGACACAATGAGCAGTTCTTC
CDR3aa: CASSLSRTGHNEQFF